This TCR beta chain came from a study of tumor T cells in aggressive B-cell lymphoma (dated 2017 in TCRdb). Libraries were prepared through the immunoSEQ multiplex PCR assay. The clones in this table, taken by TCRdb from immuneACCESS, are in-frame only. Not every clone is retained; where verified, under half of the shortfall comes from an unresolved V gene, and the cause of the rest is unknown. The sample includes about 9,000 clones, with around 83% observed a single time. The top ten hold about 3.4% of the sample. The CDR3 holds 13 amino acids from the cysteine to the phenylalanine. CDR3 DNA is the only sequence kept; it has 39 bases, read in frame from the first base. Notes on this clone: Its binding antigen is unknown. Per-base qualities were not stored, and no clone one base away is much larger.

The sequence came from an adult with diffuse large B cell lymphoma. The sequencing input was tumor tissue. The chain is assembled from TRBV21-1 and TRBJ2-7; the DNA was not used to check the table's D call, TRBD1. TRBV21-1 is shown as a pseudogene. The CDR3 in this case is CASSKQNNYEQYF. DNA sequence: TGTGCCAGCAGCAAACAGAATAACTACGAGCAGTACTTC.